This T cell receptor beta chain was captured by sequencing in a study of technical replicates of blood from a handful of donors. TCRdb's table, derived via immunoSEQ multiplex PCR, lists solely in-frame clones and lacks some. The sample shows 55,000 to 60,000 clones, roughly 93% of them seen only once. Looked up from germline, CDR1 is LGHNA and CDR2 is YNFKEQ. The CDR3 length is 15 residues. V gave up 1 base and J gave up 6 bases; unmatched junction bases: 4. The J gene is TRBJ2-1, the V gene TRBV4-2; TRBD2 aligns across 9 bases. The receptor comes from a human donor in good health. Some clones in this sample may be carry-over from other donors' samples. The sequenced sample consisted of PBMCs. CDR3 coding DNA: TGTGCCAGCAGCCAAGGACTAGCGGATTCCAATGAGCAGTTCTTC. It is translated as CASSQGLADSNEQFF.